This T cell receptor beta chain was captured in a study of early T cells in non-severe SARS-CoV-2 infection. Study-level information: Sequenced material consisted of bulk RNA (from unsorted whole blood), and chains were unpaired. Study-wide findings and caveats: In VDJdb matching, anti-spike CD8 responses were favored while private and CD4 specificities went missing.

Unique molecular identifier tags were affixed to discrete cDNA molecules. A single record per CDR3 protein comes from TCRdb applying MiXCR to the 5' RACE reads. Among about 81,000 distinct CDR3 sequences listed, 5% to 6.5% were seen once. In this sample, this clonotype turned up many times. What it binds is unknown. Trimming removed 5 bases from V and 9 bases from J; junction bases left unmatched: 10. This CDR3 contains 15 residues. Germline-derived CDR1 and CDR2 are SGHVS and FNYEAQ. This TCR came from an adult who was a healthcare worker with PCR-confirmed SARS-CoV-2 infection or an uninfected control (not recorded which). The chain carries TRBV7-6 and TRBJ2-6; 7 nucleotides match TRBD1. Sequencing input: whole blood. The DNA for the CDR3 is TGTGCCAGCAGCCCGGGACAGCCCCTGGGCAACGTCCTGACTTTC. Protein sequence: CASSPGQPLGNVLTF.